This TCR beta chain was captured in a study of T cell repertoires in cytomegalovirus infection. Study as a whole: Evidence of both CMV infection and a matching HLA type came from public TCR beta signatures.

TCRdb analysed the reads with MiXCR anew, one entry per CDR3 protein. The sample comprises approximately 250,000 distinct CDR3 sequences, 9% to 15% of which are singletons, and 1.6% rests with the top ten. V was clipped by 3 bases and J by 2 bases, with 11 bases between them. The CDR3 has 14 residues. Germline CDR1 and CDR2: SGHTA and FQGNSA. The study's findings and limits: Cumulated frequencies of public TCR beta families served to identify carriers of CMV plus the relevant HLA.

This clonotype was detected ten times or more. Its antigen is undetermined. The rearrangement uses TRBV7-2 and TRBJ2-7; D may be TRBD1 or TRBD2 (5 bases each). The sequenced sample consisted of PBMCs. This clonotype was sampled from a human donor in good health (CMV status not recorded). Some clones in this sample may be carry-over from other donors' samples. The CDR3 DNA reads TGTGCCAGCAGCTTGGGAGACAGTGCCTACGAGCAGTACTTC. Protein sequence: CASSLGDSAYEQYF.